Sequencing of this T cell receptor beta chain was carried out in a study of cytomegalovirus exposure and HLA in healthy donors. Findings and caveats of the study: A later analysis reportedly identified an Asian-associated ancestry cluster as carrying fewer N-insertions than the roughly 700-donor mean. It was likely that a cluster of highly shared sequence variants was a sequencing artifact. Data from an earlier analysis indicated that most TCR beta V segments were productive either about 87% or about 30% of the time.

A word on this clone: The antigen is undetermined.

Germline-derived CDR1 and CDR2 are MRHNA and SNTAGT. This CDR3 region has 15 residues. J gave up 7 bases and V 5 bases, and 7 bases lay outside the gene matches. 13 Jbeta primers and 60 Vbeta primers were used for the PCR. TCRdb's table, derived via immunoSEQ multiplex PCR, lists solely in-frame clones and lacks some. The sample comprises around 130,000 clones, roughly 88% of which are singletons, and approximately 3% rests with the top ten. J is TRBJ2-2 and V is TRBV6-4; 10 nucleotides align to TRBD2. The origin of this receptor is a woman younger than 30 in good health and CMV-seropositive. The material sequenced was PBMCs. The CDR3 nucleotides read TGTGCCAGCAGTAGCAGCGGGGGGGCCGTCGGGGAGCTGTTTTTT. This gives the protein CASSSSGGAVGELFF.